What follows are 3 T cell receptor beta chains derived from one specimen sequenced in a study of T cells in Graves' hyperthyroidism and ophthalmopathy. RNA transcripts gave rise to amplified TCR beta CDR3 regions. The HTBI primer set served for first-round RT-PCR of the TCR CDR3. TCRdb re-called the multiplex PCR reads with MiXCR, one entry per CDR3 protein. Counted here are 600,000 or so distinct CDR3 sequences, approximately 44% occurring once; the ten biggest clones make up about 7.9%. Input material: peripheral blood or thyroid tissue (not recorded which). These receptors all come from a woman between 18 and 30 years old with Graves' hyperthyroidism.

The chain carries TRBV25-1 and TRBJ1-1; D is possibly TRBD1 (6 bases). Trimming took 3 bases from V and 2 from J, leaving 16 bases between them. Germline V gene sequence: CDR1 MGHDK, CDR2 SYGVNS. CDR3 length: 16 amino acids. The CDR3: CASSDRQAIFNTEAFF. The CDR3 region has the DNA TGTGCCAGCAGTGATAGACAGGCCATTTTTAACACTGAAGCTTTCTTT.

The CDR3 DNA sequence: TGTGCCAGTAGTGCGACAGGGGCGAACACCGGGGAGCTGTTTTTT. This sequence encodes CASSATGANTGELFF. This chain links TRBV19 with TRBJ2-2; 8 nucleotides match TRBD1. The CDR3 runs to 15 residues. Germline V lookup: CDR1 LNHDA, CDR2 SQIVND (reference sequence). The V segment lost 5 bases and the J segment 0 bases; nucleotides outside the gene matches: 2.

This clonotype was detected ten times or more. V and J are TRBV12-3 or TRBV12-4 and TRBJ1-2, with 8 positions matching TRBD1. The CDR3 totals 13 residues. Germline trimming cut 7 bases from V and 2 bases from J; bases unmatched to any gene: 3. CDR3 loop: CASTRTGNYGYTF. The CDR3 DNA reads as TGTGCCAGCACCCGGACAGGGAACTATGGCTACACCTTC.